What follows describes a single T cell receptor beta chain. The junction had 4 bases not matched to a gene; V was cut back by 1 base and J by 8 bases. The CDR3 is made up of 13 amino acids. CDR1 is LGHDT and CDR2 is YNNKEL in the germline V gene (reference sequence). Libraries were prepared by immunoSEQ multiplex PCR; TCRdb keeps only in-frame clonotypes and omits some of them. The sample yields tens of thousands of clones, less than 90% seen once. This entry is derived from a study of blood T cell repertoires in COVID-19. Sequencing was done on a sample of peripheral blood. The chain has TRBV3-1 (or the pseudogene TRBV3-2) and TRBJ1-2; 7 nucleotides match TRBD1. The sequence was collected from a woman aged 60-70 years with acute or convalescent COVID-19. The CDR3 coding sequence is TGTGCCAGCAGCCAAGTGTCGACAGGGGGCTACACCTTC. The encoded protein is CASSQVSTGGYTF.